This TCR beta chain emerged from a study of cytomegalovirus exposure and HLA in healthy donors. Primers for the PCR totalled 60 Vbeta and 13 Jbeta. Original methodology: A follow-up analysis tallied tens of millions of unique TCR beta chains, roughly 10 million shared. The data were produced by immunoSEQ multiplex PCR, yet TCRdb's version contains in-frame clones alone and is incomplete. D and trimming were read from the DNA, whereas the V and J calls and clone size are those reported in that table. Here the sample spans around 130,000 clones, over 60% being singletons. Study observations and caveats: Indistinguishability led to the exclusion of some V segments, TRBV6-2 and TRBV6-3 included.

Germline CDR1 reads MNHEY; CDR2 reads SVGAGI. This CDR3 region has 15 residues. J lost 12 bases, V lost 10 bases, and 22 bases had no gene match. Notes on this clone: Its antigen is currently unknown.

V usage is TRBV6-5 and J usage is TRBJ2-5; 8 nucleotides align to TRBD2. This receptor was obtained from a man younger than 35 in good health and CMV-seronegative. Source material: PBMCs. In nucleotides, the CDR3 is TGTGCCACCCTCAAACGTCCGGCGGTTCCGGGGGGGGAGTACTTC. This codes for CATLKRPAVPGGEYF.